One TCR beta chain is described in this entry. These data originate in a study of CD8+ T cells in alopecia areata. TCR sequencing used cDNA made by reverse transcription of extracted RNA. Method: immunoSEQ multiplex PCR; TCRdb's copy keeps in-frame clones and lacks some. Of around 65,000 clones listed, about half are singletons. The CDR3 runs to 15 residues. CDR1 is SNHLY, CDR2 FYNNEI, per germline. J lost 5 bases, V lost 6 bases, and 8 bases had no gene match. The chain has TRBV2 and TRBJ2-2; 8 bases align to TRBD1. Material: CD8+ T cells sorted from blood, obtained at week 0. This sequence was found in a human donor with alopecia areata. The CDR3 is CASSYRDRGTGELFF. The DNA of the CDR3 is TGTGCCAGCAGCTACCGAGACAGGGGTACCGGGGAGCTGTTTTTT.